This T cell receptor beta chain was captured by sequencing in a study of OX40 agonist ivuxolimab in advanced cancers. The V gene's germline CDR1 is LGHNA and CDR2 YSLEER. This CDR3 has 16 amino acids. V lost 1 base to trimming and J lost 4 bases, with 11 bases between them. This table comes from immunoSEQ multiplex PCR, and its TCRdb copy is limited to in-frame clones, with some not included. Here the sample spans tens of thousands of clones, approximately 91% being singletons. Only one count was recorded for this clone. The chain couples TRBV4-3 to TRBJ2-6, with D possibly TRBD2 on 5 matching bases. Sequenced here: CD4+ or CD8+ T cells sorted from blood, sampled in a trial of the OX40 agonist ivuxolimab. The TCR was taken from an adult with an advanced solid tumor such as melanoma, head and neck, liver or kidney cancer. CDR3 region: CASSQGRGGGANVLTF. Written as DNA, the CDR3 is TGCGCCAGCAGCCAAGGTCGGGGTGGCGGGGCCAACGTCCTGACTTTC.